The present T cell receptor (beta chain) was sequenced within a study of T cells in Graves' hyperthyroidism and ophthalmopathy. What was amplified from RNA transcripts were TCR beta CDR3 regions. HTBI primers were used for first-round RT-PCR of the TCR CDR3. Via MiXCR, TCRdb re-called the multiplex PCR reads, giving one row per CDR3 protein. The table lists some 250,000 distinct CDR3 sequences, 13% to 15% of them singletons, with 13% in the top ten. Only one count was recorded for this clonotype. CDR1 KGHSH and CDR2 LQKENI come from the germline V gene. The CDR3 runs 13 residues. V lost 10 bases, J lost 7 bases, and 20 bases lay in between.

The chain recombines TRBV18 with TRBJ2-7; a weak D match, TRBD1 (6 bases). Sequencing was performed on blood. The receptor was derived from a woman in her thirties or forties with Graves' hyperthyroidism that later progressed to Graves' ophthalmopathy. This CDR3 reads CATTSGDNREQYF. CDR3 nucleotide sequence: TGTGCCACCACATCCGGGGACAATCGGGAGCAGTACTTC. The entire variable domain, with the rest obtained from reference TRBV18 and TRBJ2-7, is as follows: NAGVMQNPRHLVRRRGQEARLRCSPMKGHSHVYWYRQLPEEGLKFMVYLQKENIIDESGMPKERFSAEFPKEGPSILRIQQVVRGDSAAYFCATTSGDNREQYFGPGTRLTVT.